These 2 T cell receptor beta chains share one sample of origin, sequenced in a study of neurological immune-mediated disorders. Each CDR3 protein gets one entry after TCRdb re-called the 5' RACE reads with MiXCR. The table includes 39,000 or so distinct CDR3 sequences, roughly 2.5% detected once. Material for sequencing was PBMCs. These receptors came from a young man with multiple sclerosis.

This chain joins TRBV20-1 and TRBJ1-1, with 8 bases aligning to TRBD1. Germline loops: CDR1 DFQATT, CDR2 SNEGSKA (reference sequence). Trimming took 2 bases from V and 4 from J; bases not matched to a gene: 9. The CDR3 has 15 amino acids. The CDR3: CSARNFRTGITEAFF. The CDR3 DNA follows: TGCAGTGCTAGAAACTTTCGGACAGGGATCACTGAAGCTTTCTTT.

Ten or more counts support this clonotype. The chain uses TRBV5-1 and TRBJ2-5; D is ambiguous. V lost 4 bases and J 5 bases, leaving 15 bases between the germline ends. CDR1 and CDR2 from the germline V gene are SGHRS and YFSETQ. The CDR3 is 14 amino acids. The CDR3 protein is CASSETRRSETQYF. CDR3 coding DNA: TGCGCCAGCAGCGAGACCAGAAGGTCGGAGACCCAGTACTTC.